Listed below are T cell receptor beta chains from one sample, sequenced in a study of T cell repertoires in cytomegalovirus infection. TCRdb recomputed calls from the reads with MiXCR, one row per CDR3 protein. The repertoire has around 200,000 distinct CDR3 sequences, about a sixth of them found once; the top ten carry about 23%. Material for sequencing was CD8+ T cells from PBMCs. The receptors shown here come from a human donor in good health (CMV status not recorded). Some clones in this sample may be carry-over from other donors' samples. The CDR3 runs from the conserved cysteine through the conserved F or W. A D gene is named only where the DNA matches it firmly. Some rows mark clone size as missing; the rest say once, few, many or name a class of expanded clone.

d_gene | j_gene | abundance | len | v_gene | CDR3nt | CDR3aa
. | TRBJ1-5 | few | 12 | TRBV10-3 | TGTGCCATCAGTGGGGGGGATCAGCCCCAGCATTTT | CAISGGDQPQHF
. | TRBJ1-2 | . | 11 | TRBV7-3 | TGTGCCAGCAGCTTCGACATTGGCTACACCTTC | CASSFDIGYTF
. | TRBJ2-1 | few | 18 | TRBV27 | TGTGCCAGCAGTTTATGGCCTCCGGGCCGGAGCTCCTACAATGAGCAGTTCTTC | CASSLWPPGRSSYNEQFF
. | TRBJ1-1 | . | 13 | TRBV6-6 | TGTGCCAGCAGTTCGACAGGTCTGCTCGAAGCTTTCTTT | CASSSTGLLEAFF
. | TRBJ2-7 | . | 14 | TRBV19 | TGTGCCAGTAGTATGGGGGTTTCCTCCTACGAGCAGTACTTC | CASSMGVSSYEQYF
TRBD1 | TRBJ2-3 | . | 17 | TRBV28 | TGTGCCAGCAGTCCACCGAATTTGGGACAGGGGACAGATACGCAGTATTTT | CASSPPNLGQGTDTQYF
. | TRBJ2-6 | few | 15 | TRBV9 | TGTGCCAGCACGTTGGACCTCTCTGGGGCCAACGTCCTGACTTTC | CASTLDLSGANVLTF
. | TRBJ2-1 | . | 14 | TRBV11-2 | TGTGCCAGCAGCTACGGGACAAAGTACAATGAGCAGTTCTTC | CASSYGTKYNEQFF
TRBD1 | TRBJ2-1 | . | 14 | TRBV4-1 | TGCGCCAGCAGCCAAGATCCAGGGGGTAGTGAGCAGTTCTTC | CASSQDPGGSEQFF
. | TRBJ1-4 | few | 12 | TRBV10-3 | TGTGCCATCAGTGAGTCACGCGAAAAACTGTTTTTT | CAISESREKLFF
. | TRBJ2-7 | few | 14 | TRBV19 | TGTGCCAGTAGTATGGGCCAGGGCTCCTACGAGCAGTACTTC | CASSMGQGSYEQYF
. | TRBJ1-2 | few | 13 | TRBV12-3/TRBV12-4 | TGTGCCAGCAGTTTAGAGGAGGGGAGGAGCTACACCTTC | CASSLEEGRSYTF
. | TRBJ2-3 | . | 17 | TRBV6-1 | TGTGCCAGCAGTGCCCCGTGGCCGCCCGGTGGCACAGATACGCAGTATTTT | CASSAPWPPGGTDTQYF
TRBD1 | TRBJ1-1 | . | 14 | TRBV6-5 | TGTGCCAGCAGTTACGGGACAGGGGCCACTGAAGCTTTCTTT | CASSYGTGATEAFF
TRBD2 | TRBJ2-1 | . | 15 | TRBV6-2/TRBV6-3 | TGTGCCAGCAGTCCGGGACTAGCGGGGGGTGATGAGCAGTTCTTC | CASSPGLAGGDEQFF
. | TRBJ1-6 | . | 16 | TRBV6-2/TRBV6-3 | TGTGCCAGCACCGGGATTTTTAGCTCCTATAATTCACCCCTCCACTTT | CASTGIFSSYNSPLHF
. | TRBJ2-1 | few | 16 | TRBV29-1 | TGCAGCGTTGAAGATCTTGTGCAGAGACATTACAATGAGCAGTTCTTC | CSVEDLVQRHYNEQFF
. | TRBJ1-3 | . | 16 | TRBV28 | TGTGCCAGCACCACGCTTCGTGAGTCTGTTGGAAACACCATATATTTT | CASTTLRESVGNTIYF
. | TRBJ1-1 | few | 15 | TRBV7-9 | TGTGCCAGCAGCTTAATCAGGGGCTATCGGACTGAAGCTTTCTTT | CASSLIRGYRTEAFF
. | TRBJ2-1 | few | 12 | TRBV29-1 | TGCAGCGTTGAAGGACAACACAATGAGCAGTTCTTC | CSVEGQHNEQFF
. | TRBJ2-7 | . | 15 | TRBV18 | TGTGCCAGCTCACCTCTCGGGGGTTTCTCCTACGAGCAGTACTTC | CASSPLGGFSYEQYF
. | TRBJ1-1 | few | 10 | TRBV7-2 | TGTGCCAGCAGTACTAGGTGGGCTTTCTTT | CASSTRWAFF
. | TRBJ2-1 | few | 15 | TRBV30 | TGTGCCTGGAGTGGTCCACCAAGCTCCTACAATGAGCAGTTCTTC | CAWSGPPSSYNEQFF
. | TRBJ1-2 | . | 14 | TRBV6-2/TRBV6-3 | TGTGCCAGCAGCATGGGACAAATAAACTATGGCTACACCTTC | CASSMGQINYGYTF
. | TRBJ2-7 | many | 17 | TRBV7-2 | TGTGCCAGCAGCTTAGAGGGGTCCGGTCTGAACTCCTACGAGCAGTACTTC | CASSLEGSGLNSYEQYF
TRBD2 | TRBJ2-1 | . | 16 | TRBV11-1 | TGTGCCAGCAGCCCTAGGAGCGGGGGTACCTACAATGAGCAGTTCTTC | CASSPRSGGTYNEQFF
TRBD1 | TRBJ1-2 | . | 13 | TRBV7-8 | TGTGCCAGCAGCCTGGGACAGTACTATGGCTACACCTTC | CASSLGQYYGYTF
. | TRBJ1-5 | . | 14 | TRBV12-3/TRBV12-4 | TGTGCCAGCACCAAGAAGGGTGGGGATCAGCCCCAGCATTTT | CASTKKGGDQPQHF
TRBD2 | TRBJ2-1 | few | 16 | TRBV28 | TGTGCCAGCAGTCTCCTACTAGCGGGGGGCAACAATGAGCAGTTCTTC | CASSLLLAGGNNEQFF
. | TRBJ2-1 | . | 13 | TRBV7-2 | TGTGGGGGGGTGGACTCCAACTACAATGAGCAGTTCTTC | CGGVDSNYNEQFF
. | TRBJ1-6 | few | 14 | TRBV12-3/TRBV12-4 | TGTGCCAGCAGTTTGGGGTACCCAAATTCACCCCTCCACTTT | CASSLGYPNSPLHF
. | TRBJ1-5 | . | 16 | TRBV6-6 | TGTGCCTGCAGTTACGGGGGGACGATCGGGGATCAGCCCCAGCATTTT | CACSYGGTIGDQPQHF
. | TRBJ2-7 | few | 13 | TRBV5-8 | TGTGCCAGCAGCCCTGACACGGGGTACGAGCAGTACTTC | CASSPDTGYEQYF
. | TRBJ2-1 | . | 16 | TRBV7-9 | TGTGCCAGCAGCTTAATTGGGCAGGGACCCTACAATGAGCAGTTCTTC | CASSLIGQGPYNEQFF
TRBD1 | TRBJ2-7 | few | 16 | TRBV6-2/TRBV6-3 | TGTGCCAGCAGTTACACCCCGGGACAGGGGTTGGACGAGCAGTACTTC | CASSYTPGQGLDEQYF
. | TRBJ2-7 | . | 13 | TRBV6-1 | TGTGCCAGCAGTCCAACGTCCCAGTACGAGCAGTACTTC | CASSPTSQYEQYF
. | TRBJ1-5 | many | 16 | TRBV7-2 | TGTGCCAGCAGCTTAACTGGACAGTGGGTCAATCAGCCCCAGCATTTT | CASSLTGQWVNQPQHF
. | TRBJ1-2 | . | 14 | TRBV4-3 | TGCGCCAGCAGCCAAGTCAACAGCGTGTATGGCTACACCTTC | CASSQVNSVYGYTF
. | TRBJ2-7 | . | 14 | TRBV7-9 | TGTGCCAGCAGCCCCCAGACAGGTCTCTACGAGCAGTACTTC | CASSPQTGLYEQYF
TRBD1 | TRBJ1-1 | . | 14 | TRBV19 | TGTGCCAGTAGTTTGTGGGACAGCAACACTGAAGCTTTCTTT | CASSLWDSNTEAFF